The source of this T cell receptor beta chain is a study of blood T cells in healthy people across ages. A J-beta primer mix and a sample-barcoded 5' primer were used in a second PCR of roughly 7 to 12 cycles. TCRdb processed the 5' RACE reads anew with MiXCR; each CDR3 protein has one entry. The data contain around 1,500,000 distinct CDR3 sequences, around 42% of them singletons. This clonotype was observed many times. The germline gene is not matched at one end of the junction; a read error may be the cause. Per germline, CDR1 SGHRS and CDR2 YFSETQ. This CDR3 has 14 amino acids. The source is a young woman in good health. The chain uses TRBV5-1 and TRBJ1-4; unclear D gene. Sample: blood. This CDR3 reads CASSLSATNEKLFF. The CDR3 coding sequence is TGTGCCAGCAGTTTAAGTGCAACTAATGAAAAACTGTTTTTT.